The 12 T cell receptor beta chains reported below all come from one sample, sequenced in a study of identical twins. TCRdb re-called the 5' RACE reads with MiXCR, one entry per CDR3 protein. The data hold hundreds of thousands of distinct CDR3 sequences, with 7.5% observed a single time. This same sample was also taken into another study, of yellow fever vaccine responses in identical twins.

Sequencing used memory (CD45RO+) T cells sorted from blood. All receptors derive from a woman in her late teens or twenties in good health.

The chain joins TRBV30 to TRBJ1-6; unclear D gene. Looked up from germline, CDR1 is GTSNPN and CDR2 is SVGIG (reference sequence). The ends were cut back, 2 bases at V and 9 bases at J, with 14 bases in the middle. The CDR3 sequence is 14 residues long. The CDR3 sequence is CAWSTWTDGSPLHF. The CDR3 coding sequence is TGTGCCTGGAGTACCTGGACGGACGGTTCACCCCTCCACTTT.

The chain couples TRBV2 to TRBJ2-7; 10 bases are a match to TRBD2. Germline loops: CDR1 SNHLY, CDR2 FYNNEI. This CDR3 is built from 13 residues. The ends lost 7 bases at V and 6 bases at J; junction bases unmatched: 6. The CDR3 sequence: CASTDRTSGEQYF. The CDR3, as DNA: TGTGCCAGCACCGATCGGACTAGCGGCGAGCAGTACTTC.

In its sample, this clonotype was seen a few times. The chain recombines TRBV29-1 with TRBJ1-2; no reliable D call. Germline lookup yields CDR1 SQVTM and CDR2 ANQGSEA. Trimming took off 1 base at V and 7 bases at J, with 7 bases between the two ends. There are 11 residues in the CDR3. The CDR3 coding sequence is TGCAGCGTTGAAGGGGAGGGTGGCTACACCTTC. This gives the protein CSVEGEGGYTF.

This clonotype was counted ten times or more. V gene TRBV4-2 combines with J gene TRBJ2-3, with D perhaps TRBD1 or TRBD2 (6 bases each). V lost 1 base and J 1 base, leaving 18 bases between the germline ends. The CDR3 is 18 residues long. CDR1 and CDR2 (germline): LGHNA, YNFKEQ. Here the CDR3 DNA reads TGTGCCAGCAGCCAAGTGGGGGGCGGAGGGAGCGGCACAGATACGCAGTATTTT. Translation gives CASSQVGGGGSGTDTQYF.

The chain uses TRBV7-2 and TRBJ2-7; D not certain. Germline loops: CDR1 SGHTA, CDR2 FQGNSA. The CDR3 covers 13 residues. V dropped 4 bases and J dropped 2 bases, with 9 bases sitting between them. CDR3 sequence: CASSSASPYEQYF. CDR3 coding DNA: TGTGCCAGCAGCTCAGCGAGCCCCTACGAGCAGTACTTC.

Many counts were recorded for this clonotype. This chain connects TRBV5-1 to TRBJ1-2; D gene unclear. The CDR3 is made up of 11 amino acids. Trimming shortened V by 4 bases and J by 3 bases, and 4 bases separated the two germline ends. CDR1 and CDR2 from the germline V gene are SGHRS and YFSETQ. As DNA, the CDR3 is TGCGCCAGCAGCAACTACTATGGCTACACCTTC. As protein: CASSNYYGYTF.

This clonotype has at least ten counts. The rearrangement links TRBV20-1 to TRBJ2-7; a possible D gene is TRBD2 (5 bases). CDR3 length equals 13 residues. The germline gives CDR1 DFQATT, CDR2 SNEGSKA (reference sequence). V was clipped by 6 bases and J by 5 bases, with 17 bases between them. The CDR3 sequence: CSAPGVASHEQYF. The CDR3 region has the DNA TGCAGTGCCCCCGGGGTGGCATCCCACGAGCAGTACTTC.

This clonotype was observed a few times. The chain uses TRBV3-1 and TRBJ2-7; maybe TRBD2 (6 bases). Germline CDR1 and CDR2: LGHDT and YNNKEL (reference sequence). The ends were cut back, 3 bases at V and 3 bases at J, with 15 bases in the middle. The CDR3 contains 15 residues. The CDR3 DNA is TGTGCCAGCAGCCAGGCTAGAGGGCGGGGCTACGAGCAGTACTTC. Its translation: CASSQARGRGYEQYF.

This chain uses TRBV5-1 with TRBJ2-5; TRBD1 agrees at 7 bases. This CDR3 has 14 residues. The germline CDR1 and CDR2 sequences are SGHRS and YFSETQ. The V segment lost 0 bases and the J segment 5 bases; nucleotides outside the gene matches: 4. The CDR3 DNA reads TGCGCCAGCAGCTTGGGGGGGACAGTGGAGACCCAGTACTTC. The encoded protein is CASSLGGTVETQYF. The whole variable domain, filled in from reference TRBV5-1 and TRBJ2-5, reads KAGVTQTPRYLIKTRGQQVTLSCSPISGHRSVSWYQQTPGQGLQFLFEYFSETQRNKGNFPGRFSGRQFSNSRSEMNVSTLELGDSALYLCASSLGGTVETQYFGPGTRLLVL.

This chain connects TRBV20-1 to TRBJ2-3; D is perhaps TRBD1 or TRBD2 (7 bases each). Germline loops: CDR1 DFQATT, CDR2 SNEGSKA (reference sequence). V was pared by 5 bases and J by 2 bases, with 23 bases between. The CDR3 totals 17 residues. CDR3: CSAPRGGRGRITDTQYF. DNA for the CDR3: TGCAGTGCTCCCCGGGGAGGGAGGGGGCGCATCACAGATACGCAGTATTTT.

This clonotype appeared a few times. The CDR3 DNA follows: TGTGCCAGCAGTGACAGTGCCTACCTGGGCTACACCTTC. It specifies CASSDSAYLGYTF. The chain couples TRBV6-2 or TRBV6-3 to TRBJ1-2, with D possibly TRBD1 on 5 matching bases. The V end lost 5 bases, the J end lost 8 bases, and 15 bases lay between the germline ends. Germline V gene lookup returns CDR1 MNHEY and CDR2 SVGEGT. The CDR3 contains 13 residues.

This clonotype has ten or more counts. The rearrangement joins TRBV5-1 to TRBJ2-1; D not certain. The CDR3 has 15 residues. Deletions cut 4 bases from V and 1 base from J, with 12 bases between. The germline gives CDR1 SGHRS, CDR2 YFSETQ. The DNA of the CDR3 is TGCGCCAGCAGCCTGGCCCTGGGGTCCTACAATGAGCAGTTCTTC. It encodes CASSLALGSYNEQFF.